This T cell receptor (beta chain) was identified in a study of PD-1 blockade in mismatch repair-deficient tumors. Study information: Enrolled about 2012-2016, patients had progressing, pretreated mismatch repair-deficient cancers of about a dozen types. Regarding the study as a whole: Rapid post-treatment expansion, then contraction, generally preceding radiologic response, marked tumor-resident clones.

Unmatched junction bases numbered 4, after V lost 3 bases and J lost 5 bases. The germline V gene encodes CDR1 MNHEY and CDR2 SVGAGI. The CDR3 contains 14 residues. As for this clone: Its antigen is currently unknown.

PCR or immunohistochemistry showed mismatch repair deficiency in every enrolled patient. The assay was immunoSEQ multiplex PCR, and TCRdb's table has in-frame clones only and misses some. The sample yields 38,000 or so clones, around 83% seen once. This specimen consisted of peripheral blood, obtained 76 weeks after starting pembrolizumab. The chain joins TRBV6-5 to TRBJ1-5; 7 nucleotides line up with TRBD1. This TCR derives from an adult with mismatch repair-deficient cancer. The CDR3 DNA follows: TGTGCCAGCAGTTATTGGCAGGGGGATCAGCCCCAGCATTTT. Its protein is CASSYWQGDQPQHF.